Below, 18 T cell receptor beta chains from the same sample are listed, as sequenced in a study of identical twins. TCRdb analysed the 5' RACE reads with MiXCR anew, one entry per CDR3 protein. The sample lists 450,000 or so distinct CDR3 sequences, approximately 17% occurring once. The source material was naive T cells sorted from blood. All receptors come from a man aged 50 to 60 in good health.

The sample holds many counts of this clonotype. This sequence joins TRBV7-2 and TRBJ2-7; D is possibly TRBD2 (6 bases). This CDR3 has 16 amino acids. V was clipped by 2 bases and J by 0 bases, with 14 bases between them. Germline-derived CDR1 and CDR2 are SGHTA and FQGNSA. The CDR3 sequence is CASSLQFSSVSYEQYF. The DNA of the CDR3 is TGTGCCAGCAGCTTACAGTTCTCTAGCGTCTCCTACGAGCAGTACTTC. The whole variable domain, remainder taken from reference TRBV7-2 and TRBJ2-7, is GAGVSQSPSNKVTEKGKDVELRCDPISGHTALYWYRQSLGQGLEFLIYFQGNSAPDKSGLPSDRFSAERTGGSVSTLTIQRTQQEDSAVYLCASSLQFSSVSYEQYFGPGTRLTVT.

The CDR3 DNA sequence: TGTGCCAGCAGAAACCGACAGGGGGGCACAGATACGCAGTATTTT. This sequence encodes CASRNRQGGTDTQYF. V gene TRBV28 combines with J gene TRBJ2-3; 9 bases fit TRBD1. Germline CDR1 and CDR2: MDHEN and SYDVKM. The CDR3 sequence is 15 residues long. V lost 6 bases and J lost 1; bases outside the gene matches: 5.

A few counts support this clonotype. The rearrangement links TRBV7-8 to TRBJ2-3, with D perhaps given as TRBD1 or TRBD2 (5 bases each). This CDR3 is built from 11 residues. The germline V gene has CDR1 SGHVS and CDR2 FQNEAQ. The V end was cut by 5 bases, the J end by 9 bases, with 9 bases between. CDR3 protein: CASSRGTTQYF. CDR3 nucleotides: TGTGCCAGCAGCCGAGGGACCACGCAGTATTTT.

This clonotype was seen ten or more times. The gene calls are TRBV19 and TRBJ2-3; tentatively, D is TRBD2 (5 bases). Trimming stripped 3 bases from V and 0 bases from J, with 10 bases between. Germline values: CDR1 LNHDA, CDR2 SQIVND (reference sequence). The CDR3 contains 15 residues. CDR3 coding DNA: TGTGCCAGTAGTATGTTTAGCGATAGCACAGATACGCAGTATTTT. Protein: CASSMFSDSTDTQYF.

CDR3 nucleotide sequence: TGCGCCAGCAGCCAAGAGGAACGCGGCACCCTCCACTTT. Translation gives CASSQEERGTLHF. The J gene is TRBJ1-6, the V gene TRBV4-1; no definite D call. The germline V and J ends were trimmed by 0 bases and 14 bases, with 11 bases remaining between them. In germline, CDR1 is MGHRA, CDR2 YSYEKL. CDR3 length: 13 residues.

The chain couples TRBV12-3 or TRBV12-4 to TRBJ2-5; D may be TRBD1 or TRBD2 (6 bases each). This CDR3 comprises 15 residues. The V end was cut by 6 bases, the J end by 5 bases, with 19 bases between. DNA for the CDR3: TGTGCCAGCAGACCGGGGGTGGGGGCTCGTGAGACCCAGTACTTC. Its protein is CASRPGVGARETQYF.

This clonotype was observed a handful of times. The genes are TRBV11-2 and TRBJ2-2; TRBD2 aligns across 9 bases. The CDR3 runs to 21 residues. V lost 2 bases to trimming and J lost 0 bases; unmatched junction nucleotides: 16. Germline V gene data show CDR1 as SGHAT and CDR2 as FQNNGV. The CDR3 nucleotides read TGTGCCAGCAGCTTACTGTGGTCACTAGCGGGTAAAAACTCGAACACCGGGGAGCTGTTTTTT. Translated, it gives CASSLLWSLAGKNSNTGELFF.

This clonotype has a handful of counts. The chain links TRBV5-6 to TRBJ2-3; D gene uncertain. V was cut by 4 bases and J by 4 bases, with 19 bases left in between. CDR3 size: 16 residues. The germline V gene has CDR1 SGHDT and CDR2 YYEEEE. CDR3 sequence reads: CASSRLDRLLSDTQYF. The DNA for the CDR3 is TGTGCCAGCAGCCGCTTGGACCGTCTTCTATCAGATACGCAGTATTTT.

This clonotype was found a few times. The genes are TRBV6-1 and TRBJ2-1, with TRBD2 as a possible D gene (6 bases). V was trimmed by 8 bases and J by 0 bases, leaving 14 bases between them. CDR1 and CDR2 (germline): MNHNS, SASEGT. The length of the CDR3 is 15 residues. The CDR3 DNA sequence: TGTGCCAGCTTCCAAGGAGGGAGCTCCTACAATGAGCAGTTCTTC. It encodes CASFQGGSSYNEQFF.

The J gene is TRBJ2-2, the V gene TRBV10-2; TRBD1 matches 7 bases. The CDR3 is made up of 14 amino acids. Germline CDR1 is WSHSY and CDR2 is SAAADI. V was pared by 6 bases and J by 1 base, with 2 bases of the junction left unmatched. The CDR3 sequence: CASRRTGNTGELFF. The CDR3 region has the DNA TGCGCCAGCAGGAGGACAGGGAACACCGGGGAGCTGTTTTTT.

The rearrangement links TRBV20-1 to TRBJ1-6; 9 bases line up with TRBD1. In germline, CDR1 is DFQATT, CDR2 SNEGSKA (reference sequence). Trimming took 1 base from V and 8 from J; bases not matched to a gene: 24. This CDR3 spans 21 amino acids. The CDR3 coding sequence is TGCAGTGCTAGAGGAACTCCGGTACAGGGGGCAATAAGGAGATTAGATTCACCCCTCCACTTT. Protein sequence: CSARGTPVQGAIRRLDSPLHF.

The V and J genes are TRBV29-1 and TRBJ1-2; tentatively, D is TRBD1 (6 bases). Trimming pared 0 bases from V and 5 bases from J, leaving 13 bases between. The germline V gene encodes CDR1 SQVTM and CDR2 ANQGSEA. CDR3 size: 14 residues. DNA for the CDR3: TGCAGCGTTGAAGATTGGGGGGCTGGGTATGGCTACACCTTC. Translating it yields CSVEDWGAGYGYTF.

This chain links TRBV6-1 with TRBJ1-4; perhaps TRBD1 as D (6 bases). Germline V gene lookup returns CDR1 MNHNS and CDR2 SASEGT. The length of the CDR3 is 18 residues. V dropped 6 bases and J dropped 0 bases, with 20 bases sitting between them. The CDR3 DNA reads as TGTGCCAGCAGCGAATTAGGGGGGCGGATCACAACTAATGAAAAACTGTTTTTT. Encoded protein: CASSELGGRITTNEKLFF.

V usage is TRBV12-3 or TRBV12-4 and J usage is TRBJ2-6, with D tentatively TRBD2 (6 bases). Trimming removed 9 bases from V and 4 bases from J, with 13 bases in between. The CDR3 runs 14 residues. The CDR3 loop reads CASTEGLGANVLTF. The CDR3, as DNA: TGTGCCAGTACGGAGGGGCTCGGGGCCAACGTCCTGACTTTC.

Points on this clonotype: One base away lies a much larger clone, so this may be a sequencing read error. V and J are TRBV29-1 and TRBJ2-1, with D maybe TRBD2 (5 bases). CDR1 is SQVTM and CDR2 is ANQGSEA in the germline V gene. The CDR3 runs 14 residues. The CDR3 nucleotides are TGCATCGTGACGAGGGCTAGTTGGGACAATGAGCAGTTCTTC. This sequence encodes CIVTRASWDNEQFF.

J is TRBJ1-2 and V is TRBV4-3; no reliable D call. CDR1 is LGHNA and CDR2 is YSLEER in the germline V gene. Trimming stripped 4 bases from V and 3 bases from J, with 15 bases between. CDR3 length equals 15 residues. CDR3 loop: CASSPNTQGYYGYTF. Written as DNA, the CDR3 is TGCGCCAGCAGCCCTAACACACAAGGATACTATGGCTACACCTTC.

This chain connects TRBV29-1 to TRBJ1-1; D unclear. Germline loops: CDR1 SQVTM, CDR2 ANQGSEA. Trimming stripped 3 bases from V and 11 bases from J, with 22 bases between. This CDR3 has 14 residues. The CDR3 here is CSVDGRARQGMAFF. In DNA, the CDR3 is TGCAGCGTTGACGGTAGGGCTCGACAAGGGATGGCTTTCTTT.

This clonotype was detected a few times. The rearrangement joins TRBV29-1 to TRBJ2-1, with D possibly TRBD2 on 5 matching bases. The V end was cut by 3 bases, the J end by 9 bases, with 15 bases between. The CDR3 loop spans 13 amino acids. Germline V gives CDR1 SQVTM, CDR2 ANQGSEA. The CDR3 bases are TGCAGCGTTGACGGCCCGCTTCGGGGTGAGCAGTTCTTC. The encoded protein is CSVDGPLRGEQFF.